The clone carrying this T cell receptor (beta chain) showed up many times. Its antigen is still unknown. The data belong to a study of T cells after yellow fever vaccination. General study points: Reappearance after the booster was observed for most primary-vaccination clones (roughly 97% CD4, about 85% CD8). The CD4 and CD8 compartments had a small share of their clonotypes in common.

TCRdb reprocessed the 5' RACE reads with MiXCR, giving one entry per CDR3 protein. This table has over 300,000 distinct CDR3 sequences, around 6.8% appearing once. The CDR3 totals 14 residues. CDR1 and CDR2 from the germline V gene are SGHRS and YFSETQ. Trimming took 0 bases from V and 1 from J, leaving 6 bases between them. The sequencing used PBMCs, collected around 45 days after the first yellow fever vaccination. The receptor was isolated from a man aged 18-30 years who received the YFV17D yellow fever vaccine. This rearrangement joins TRBV5-1 to TRBJ2-3, with D unresolved. This CDR3 is CASSLVFGTDTQYF. In nucleotides, the CDR3 is TGCGCCAGCAGCTTGGTGTTCGGCACAGATACGCAGTATTTT.